This TCR beta chain was sequenced during a study of identical twins. Overall study results and limits: While abundant cord blood beta clonotypes carried fewer insertions, memory repertoires showed no such pattern. Twin-shared out-of-frame alpha sequences showed excess low generation probability.

A word on this clonotype: Its antigen remains unidentified.

Everyone who donated was a healthy Caucasian. Template switching supplied a universal primer site; unique molecular identifiers were carried on the cDNA. One entry per CDR3 protein results from TCRdb running MiXCR on the 5' RACE reads. The sample holds about 1.7 million distinct CDR3 sequences, less than 35% seen once. Germline loops: CDR1 SEHNR, CDR2 FQNEAQ (reference sequence). The CDR3 has 16 residues. The ends were cut back, 5 bases at V and 0 bases at J, with 14 bases in the middle. The chain is built from TRBV7-9 and TRBJ1-5, with D hard to call. Source material: cord blood. The receptor was isolated from a newborn girl in good health. The CDR3 here is CASSATDPYSNQPQHF. In nucleotides, the CDR3 is TGTGCCAGCAGCGCTACGGACCCATATAGCAATCAGCCCCAGCATTTT.